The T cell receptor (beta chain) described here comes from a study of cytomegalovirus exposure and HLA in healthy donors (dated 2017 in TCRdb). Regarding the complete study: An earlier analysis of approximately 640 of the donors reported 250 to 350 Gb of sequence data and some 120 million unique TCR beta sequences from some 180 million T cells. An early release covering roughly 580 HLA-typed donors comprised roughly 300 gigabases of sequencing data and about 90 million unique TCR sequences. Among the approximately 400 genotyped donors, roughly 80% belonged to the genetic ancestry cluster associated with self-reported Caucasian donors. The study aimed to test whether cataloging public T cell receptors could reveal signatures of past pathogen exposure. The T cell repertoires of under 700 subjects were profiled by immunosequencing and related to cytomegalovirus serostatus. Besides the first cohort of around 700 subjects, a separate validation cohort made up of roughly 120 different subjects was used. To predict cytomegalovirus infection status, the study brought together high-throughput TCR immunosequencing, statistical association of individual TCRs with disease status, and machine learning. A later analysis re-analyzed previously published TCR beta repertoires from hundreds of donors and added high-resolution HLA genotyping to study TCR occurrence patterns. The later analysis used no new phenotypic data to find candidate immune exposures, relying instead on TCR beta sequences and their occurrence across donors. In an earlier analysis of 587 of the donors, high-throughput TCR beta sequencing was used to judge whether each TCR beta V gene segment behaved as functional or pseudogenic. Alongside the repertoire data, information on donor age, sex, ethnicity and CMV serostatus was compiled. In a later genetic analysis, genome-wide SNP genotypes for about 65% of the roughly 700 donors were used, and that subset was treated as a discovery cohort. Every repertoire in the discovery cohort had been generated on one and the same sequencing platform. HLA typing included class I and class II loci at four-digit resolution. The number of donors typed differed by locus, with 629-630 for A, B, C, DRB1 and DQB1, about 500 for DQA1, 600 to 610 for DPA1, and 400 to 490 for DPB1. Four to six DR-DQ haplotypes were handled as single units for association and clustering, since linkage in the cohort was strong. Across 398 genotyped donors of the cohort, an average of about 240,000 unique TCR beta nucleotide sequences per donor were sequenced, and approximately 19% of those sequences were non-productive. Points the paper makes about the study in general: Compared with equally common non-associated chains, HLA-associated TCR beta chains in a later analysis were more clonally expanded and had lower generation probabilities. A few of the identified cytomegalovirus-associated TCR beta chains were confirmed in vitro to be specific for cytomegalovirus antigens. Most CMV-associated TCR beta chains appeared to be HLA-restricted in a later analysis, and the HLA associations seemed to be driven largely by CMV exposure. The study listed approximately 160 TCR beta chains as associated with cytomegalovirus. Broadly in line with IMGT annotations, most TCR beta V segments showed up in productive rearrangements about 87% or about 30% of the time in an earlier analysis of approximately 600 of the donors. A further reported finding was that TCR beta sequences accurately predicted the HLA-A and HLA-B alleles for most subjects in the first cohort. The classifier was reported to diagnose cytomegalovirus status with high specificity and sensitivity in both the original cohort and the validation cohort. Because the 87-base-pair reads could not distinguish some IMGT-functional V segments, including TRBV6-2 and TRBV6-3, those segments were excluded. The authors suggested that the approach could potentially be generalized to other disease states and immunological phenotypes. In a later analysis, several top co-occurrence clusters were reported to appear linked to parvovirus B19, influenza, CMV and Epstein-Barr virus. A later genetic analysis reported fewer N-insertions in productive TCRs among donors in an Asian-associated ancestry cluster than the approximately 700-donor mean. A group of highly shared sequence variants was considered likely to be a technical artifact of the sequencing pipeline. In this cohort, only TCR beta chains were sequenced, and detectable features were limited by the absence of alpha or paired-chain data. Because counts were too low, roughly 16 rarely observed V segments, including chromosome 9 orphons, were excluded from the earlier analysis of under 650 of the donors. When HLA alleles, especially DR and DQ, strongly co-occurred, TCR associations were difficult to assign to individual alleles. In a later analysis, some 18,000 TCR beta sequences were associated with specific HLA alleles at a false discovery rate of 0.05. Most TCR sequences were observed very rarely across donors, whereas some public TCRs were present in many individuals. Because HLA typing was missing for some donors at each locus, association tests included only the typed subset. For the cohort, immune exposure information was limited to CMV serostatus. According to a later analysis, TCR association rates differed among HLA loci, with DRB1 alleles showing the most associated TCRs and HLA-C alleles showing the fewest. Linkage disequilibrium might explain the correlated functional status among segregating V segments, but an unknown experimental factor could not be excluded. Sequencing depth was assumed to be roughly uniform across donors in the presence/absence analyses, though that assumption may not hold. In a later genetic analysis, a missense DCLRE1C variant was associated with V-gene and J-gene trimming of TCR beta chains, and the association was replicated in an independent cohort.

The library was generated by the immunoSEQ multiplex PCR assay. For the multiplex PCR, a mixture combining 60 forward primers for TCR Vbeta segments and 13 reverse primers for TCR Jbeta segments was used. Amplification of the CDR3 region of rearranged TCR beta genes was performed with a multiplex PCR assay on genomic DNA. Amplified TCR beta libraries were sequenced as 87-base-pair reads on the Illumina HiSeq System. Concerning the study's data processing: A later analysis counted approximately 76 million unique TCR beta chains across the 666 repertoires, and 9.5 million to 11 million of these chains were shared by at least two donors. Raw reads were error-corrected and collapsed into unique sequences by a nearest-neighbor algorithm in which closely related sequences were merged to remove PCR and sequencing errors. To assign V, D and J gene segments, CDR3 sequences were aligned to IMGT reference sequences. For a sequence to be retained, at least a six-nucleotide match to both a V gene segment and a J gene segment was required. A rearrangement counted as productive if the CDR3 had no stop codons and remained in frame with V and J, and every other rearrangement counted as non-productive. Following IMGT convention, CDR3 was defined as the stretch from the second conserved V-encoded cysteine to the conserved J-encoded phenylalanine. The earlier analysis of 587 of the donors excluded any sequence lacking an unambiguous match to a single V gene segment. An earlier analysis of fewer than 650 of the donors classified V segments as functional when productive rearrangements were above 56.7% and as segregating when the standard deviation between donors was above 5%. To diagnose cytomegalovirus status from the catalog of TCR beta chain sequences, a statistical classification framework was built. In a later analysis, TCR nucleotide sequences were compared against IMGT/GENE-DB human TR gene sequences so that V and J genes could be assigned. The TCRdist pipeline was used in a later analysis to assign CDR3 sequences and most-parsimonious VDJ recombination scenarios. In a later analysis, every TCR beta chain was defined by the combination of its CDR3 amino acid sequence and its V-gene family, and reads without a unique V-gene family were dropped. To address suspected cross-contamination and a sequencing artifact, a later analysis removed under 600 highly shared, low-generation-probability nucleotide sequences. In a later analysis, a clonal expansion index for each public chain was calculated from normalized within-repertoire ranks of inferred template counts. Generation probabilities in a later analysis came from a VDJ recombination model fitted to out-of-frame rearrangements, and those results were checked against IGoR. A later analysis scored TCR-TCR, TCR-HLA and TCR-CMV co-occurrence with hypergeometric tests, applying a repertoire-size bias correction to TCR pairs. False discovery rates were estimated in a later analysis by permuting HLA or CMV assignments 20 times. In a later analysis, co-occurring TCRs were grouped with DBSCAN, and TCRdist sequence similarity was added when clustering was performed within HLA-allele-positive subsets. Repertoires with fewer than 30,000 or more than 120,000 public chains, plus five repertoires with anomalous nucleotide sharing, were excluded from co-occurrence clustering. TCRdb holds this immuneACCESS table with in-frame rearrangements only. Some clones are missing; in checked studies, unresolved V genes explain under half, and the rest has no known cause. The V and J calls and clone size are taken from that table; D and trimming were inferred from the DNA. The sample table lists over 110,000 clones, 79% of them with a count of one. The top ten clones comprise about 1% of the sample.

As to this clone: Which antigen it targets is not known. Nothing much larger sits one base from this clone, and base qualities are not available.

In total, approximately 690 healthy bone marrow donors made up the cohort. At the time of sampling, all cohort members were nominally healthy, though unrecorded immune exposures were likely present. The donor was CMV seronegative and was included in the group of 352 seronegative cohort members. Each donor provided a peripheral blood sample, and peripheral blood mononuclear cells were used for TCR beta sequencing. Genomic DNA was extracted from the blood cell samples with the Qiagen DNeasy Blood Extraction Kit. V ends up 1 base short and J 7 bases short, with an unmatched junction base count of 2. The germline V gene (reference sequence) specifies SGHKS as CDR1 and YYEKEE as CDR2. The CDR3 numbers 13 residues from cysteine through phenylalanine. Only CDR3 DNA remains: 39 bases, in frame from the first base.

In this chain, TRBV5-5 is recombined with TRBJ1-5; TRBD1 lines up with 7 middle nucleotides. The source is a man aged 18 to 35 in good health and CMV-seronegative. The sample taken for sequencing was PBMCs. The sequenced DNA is TGTGCCAGCAGCTTGCAGGGGGACCAGCCCCAGCATTTT. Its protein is CASSLQGDQPQHF.